The clone carrying this T cell receptor beta chain occurred a few times. What it binds is not known. This PCR relied on a set of 60 Vbeta primers and 13 Jbeta primers. The method was immunoSEQ multiplex PCR; TCRdb's version includes in-frame clones alone and lacks a portion of them. This repertoire shows tens of thousands of clones, around 74% found once; its top ten account for about 20%. V gave up 3 bases and J gave up 0 bases, with 12 bases separating them. In germline, CDR1 is GTSNPN, CDR2 SVGIG (reference sequence). CDR3 length equals 15 residues. The source of the sample is a study of cytomegalovirus exposure and HLA in healthy donors. Broader study findings: Within a later analysis, the majority of CMV-associated TCR beta chains appeared HLA-restricted.

Material for sequencing was PBMCs. The source of this sequence is a woman in her thirties in good health and CMV-seropositive. This sequence joins TRBV30 and TRBJ2-1; tentatively, D is TRBD2 (5 bases). The CDR3 nucleotides read TGTGCCTGGAGAAAAGGGAGTTTCTCCTACAATGAGCAGTTCTTC. Translation gives CAWRKGSFSYNEQFF.